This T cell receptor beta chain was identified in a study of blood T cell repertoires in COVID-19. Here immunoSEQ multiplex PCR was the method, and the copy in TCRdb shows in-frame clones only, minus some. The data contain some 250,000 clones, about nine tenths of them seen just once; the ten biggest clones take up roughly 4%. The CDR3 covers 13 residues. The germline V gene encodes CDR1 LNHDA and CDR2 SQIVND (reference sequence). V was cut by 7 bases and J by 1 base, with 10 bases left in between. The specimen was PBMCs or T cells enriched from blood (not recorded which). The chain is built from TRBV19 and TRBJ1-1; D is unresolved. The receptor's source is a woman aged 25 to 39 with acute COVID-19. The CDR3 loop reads CASMRHENTEAFF. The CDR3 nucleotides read TGTGCCAGTATGCGGCACGAGAACACTGAAGCTTTCTTT.